The sequence of this TCR beta chain was determined in a study of blood T cell repertoires in COVID-19. At the level of the study: Samples representing acute and convalescent COVID-19 were sourced from the United States, Italy and Spain. Nucleic acid was either cDNA or gDNA, and it came from T cells, B-cell-depleted T cells, or PBMCs.

The CDR3 sequence is 15 residues long. With 4 bases clipped from V and 5 bases from J, the junction kept 9 bases outside the gene matches. Germline values: CDR1 SGHDT, CDR2 YYEEEE. Source study methods: Amplification of reference gene primers was used by the study to estimate nucleated cell counts. Here immunoSEQ multiplex PCR was the method, and the copy in TCRdb shows in-frame clones only, minus some. V and J calls and clone size are those listed in that table; D and trimming were worked out from the DNA. Of more than 200,000 clones in the sample, over 85% are singletons; the top ten hold 3% to 4%. Ages ranged from about 18 to 89 years, with residence in 24 US areas.

The source material was PBMCs or T cells enriched from blood (not recorded which). The gene calls are TRBV5-6 and TRBJ2-5, with 9 bases that match TRBD1. The TCR was taken from a young woman with acute COVID-19. The chain's CDR3 is CASSRAGTGIETQYF. CDR3 nucleotide sequence: TGTGCCAGCAGCCGCGCCGGGACAGGGATTGAGACCCAGTACTTC.